These 22 T cell receptor beta chains originate from one sample sequenced in a study of regulatory T cells in long-lasting Graves disease. Time point meaning: persistent/refractory GD, antithyroid drugs over 5 years with positive TRAb. Scientists built the TCR library using RNA that was extracted from PBMCs. The authors built TCR beta libraries using iRepertoire HTBI primers and Arm-PCR of CDR3 regions. TCRdb called the multiplex PCR reads again in MiXCR, with one record for every CDR3 protein. Of around 460,000 distinct CDR3 sequences listed, 20% to 25% are singletons. Sequencing used peripheral blood mononuclear cells (PBMCs), obtained when the disease was refractory, from a patient treated with antithyroid drugs. These receptors originate from a female donor with Graves disease.

The rearrangement links TRBV7-8 to TRBJ2-6, with D unclear. V lost 7 bases and J lost 0, with 10 bases in between. From germline, CDR1 is SGHVS and CDR2 FQNEAQ. The CDR3 spans 15 residues. The CDR3 DNA reads as TGTGCCAGCAACCTAAGGGTCTCTGGGGCCAACGTCCTGACTTTC. Its translation is CASNLRVSGANVLTF.

This rearrangement joins TRBV6-2 or TRBV6-3 to TRBJ2-3, with D possibly being TRBD2 (6 bases). V dropped 4 bases and J dropped 8 bases, with 19 bases sitting between them. Germline V lookup: CDR1 MNHEY, CDR2 SVGEGT. The CDR3 is 15 residues long. For the CDR3, the DNA is TGTGCCAGCAGTTCCGTCAGGCGAGGGGAGGCTACGCAGTATTTT. It yields the protein CASSSVRRGEATQYF.

This clonotype was observed at least ten times. For the CDR3, the DNA is TGCGCCAGCGGCTACGGGACAGGGGAAAGGGTAGGCTATGGCTACACCTTC. Translation gives CASGYGTGERVGYGYTF. The V and J genes are TRBV5-1 and TRBJ1-2; 10 positions match TRBD1. The CDR3 consists of 17 residues. The J segment lost 4 bases and the V segment lost 7 bases, leaving 16 bases of the junction unmatched. Germline lookup yields CDR1 SGHRS and CDR2 YFSETQ.

This chain links TRBV5-1 with TRBJ1-1; D unclear. The CDR3 extends over 14 amino acids. The ends were cut back, 0 bases at V and 3 bases at J, with 9 bases in the middle. Looked up from germline, CDR1 is SGHRS and CDR2 is YFSETQ. The CDR3, as DNA: TGCGCCAGCAGCTTGGGCCCCGGGGACACTGAAGCTTTCTTT. Its translation is CASSLGPGDTEAFF.

This clonotype was seen a few times. V and J are TRBV16 and TRBJ2-5, with 8 bases identical to TRBD2. V gave up 0 bases and J gave up 1 base; unmatched junction bases: 4. The CDR3 length is 16 residues. Germline CDR1 KGHSY, CDR2 FQNENV. CDR3 DNA sequence: TGTGCCAGCAGCCAATCGCTAGCGGGCCTCCAAGAGACCCAGTACTTC. This codes for CASSQSLAGLQETQYF.

There are a few counts of this clonotype. The rearrangement joins TRBV28 to TRBJ1-3; perhaps TRBD1 as D (5 bases). The germline V gene encodes CDR1 MDHEN and CDR2 SYDVKM. Trimming pared 7 bases from V and 5 bases from J, leaving 18 bases between. This CDR3 is 15 amino acids long. CDR3 amino acids: CASTLGRGSRNTIYF. CDR3 bases: TGTGCCAGCACCCTGGGGCGGGGGTCTCGAAACACCATATATTTT.

This clonotype was seen ten or more times. The chain employs TRBV12-3 or TRBV12-4 and TRBJ1-2; D remains ambiguous. The V end was cut by 6 bases, the J end by 4 bases, with 12 bases between. This CDR3 region has 13 residues. CDR3 DNA: TGTGCCAGCAGGCCATTGAGGAGCTATGGCTACACCTTC. As protein: CASRPLRSYGYTF.

In regard to this clonotype: Since a much larger clone is just one base distant, this may be a read error. In DNA, the CDR3 is TGTACCAGCAGTTTTGGTAAGGGGGTCGGGGCCAACGTCCTGACTTTC. It specifies CTSSFGKGVGANVLTF. V gene TRBV28 combines with J gene TRBJ2-6; tentative D call: TRBD1 (6 bases). The CDR3 loop spans 16 amino acids. Germline V CDR1 and CDR2: MDHEN, SYDVKM.

This clonotype appeared many times. The gene calls are TRBV15 and TRBJ1-5; 8 positions agree with TRBD1. V was clipped by 5 bases and J by 0 bases; unmatched bases: 9. CDR1 LNHNV and CDR2 YYDKDF come from the germline V gene (reference sequence). The length of the CDR3 is 17 residues. The chain's CDR3 is CATSQEDRGLSNQPQHF. The CDR3 region has the DNA TGTGCCACCAGCCAAGAAGACAGGGGACTTAGCAATCAGCCCCAGCATTTT.

This clonotype was seen only a few times. V gene TRBV2 combines with J gene TRBJ2-3; D is possibly TRBD2 (6 bases). CDR3 length: 14 amino acids. Trimming cost V 5 bases and J 0 bases, with 9 bases left between them. The V gene's germline CDR1 is SNHLY and CDR2 FYNNEI. This CDR3 is CASSLASSTDTQYF. The CDR3 nucleotides read TGTGCCAGCAGTCTAGCGAGTAGCACAGATACGCAGTATTTT.

This clonotype came up many times. This sequence joins TRBV30 and TRBJ1-1; possible D gene TRBD1, 6 bases. CDR1 and CDR2 (germline): GTSNPN, SVGIG (reference sequence). The CDR3 has 13 residues. V gave up 0 bases and J gave up 1 base, with 6 bases separating them. DNA of the CDR3: TGTGCCTGGAGTGTAGGGGGGAACACTGAAGCTTTCTTT. This gives the protein CAWSVGGNTEAFF.

This clonotype was counted only a few times. The chain joins TRBV7-2 to TRBJ2-6; D is perhaps TRBD2 (5 bases). The CDR3 length is 19 residues. Germline V gene data show CDR1 as SGHTA and CDR2 as FQGNSA. V dropped 1 base and J dropped 0 bases, with 16 bases sitting between them. The CDR3 region is CASSLVEAGSFSGANVLTF. DNA of the CDR3: TGTGCCAGCAGCTTAGTCGAGGCGGGTTCTTTCTCTGGGGCCAACGTCCTGACTTTC.

This clonotype appeared many times. CDR3 in amino acids: CASSPPGSSYEQYF. CDR3 DNA sequence: TGTGCCAGCAGCCCCCCCGGGTCCTCCTACGAGCAGTACTTC. This chain connects TRBV18 to TRBJ2-7, with unresolved D. The CDR3 runs to 14 residues. V lost 8 bases and J 0 bases, leaving 14 bases between the germline ends. Germline loops: CDR1 KGHSH, CDR2 LQKENI.

The chain couples TRBV20-1 to TRBJ2-3; TRBD1 is a possible D gene (5 bases). Looked up from germline, CDR1 is DFQATT and CDR2 is SNEGSKA (reference sequence). This CDR3 is 15 amino acids long. The V end was cut by 6 bases, the J end by 2 bases, with 18 bases between. The CDR3 bases are TGCAGTGCCCCCACGGCAGGGTCTTTCACAGATACGCAGTATTTT. Its protein product is CSAPTAGSFTDTQYF.

This clonotype was seen more than once but under ten times. CDR3 in amino acids: CASSLGRLPWNTEAFF. The CDR3 DNA reads as TGTGCCAGCAGCTTGGGCAGACTACCTTGGAACACTGAAGCTTTCTTT. V gene TRBV7-8 combines with J gene TRBJ1-1, with D uncertain. CDR1 is SGHVS, CDR2 FQNEAQ, per germline. V was clipped by 3 bases and J by 1 base, with 15 bases between them. The CDR3 loop spans 16 amino acids.

This chain joins TRBV6-1 and TRBJ2-7, with 8 bases fitting TRBD1. Germline assignment: CDR1 MNHNS and CDR2 SASEGT. The CDR3 has 17 residues. V trimming: 8 bases; J trimming: 0 bases; junction bases outside the gene matches: 15. This CDR3 reads CASSLDVWTGNSYEQYF. In DNA, the CDR3 is TGTGCCAGCTCGTTGGACGTGTGGACAGGGAACTCCTACGAGCAGTACTTC.

This clonotype showed up many times. V usage is TRBV28 and J usage is TRBJ1-5; TRBD1 might be the D (5 bases). The germline V gene encodes CDR1 MDHEN and CDR2 SYDVKM. The CDR3 has 15 residues. V was shortened by 7 bases and J by 0 bases, with 13 bases between the two germline ends. The CDR3 loop is CASNRGTFSNQPQHF. CDR3 coding DNA: TGTGCCAGCAACCGGGGCACATTTAGCAATCAGCCCCAGCATTTT.

This clonotype was seen more than once but under ten times. The chain is built from TRBV25-1 and TRBJ1-2; D perhaps matches TRBD1 (6 bases). V was clipped by 5 bases and J by 2 bases, with 15 bases between them. This CDR3 region has 15 residues. Per the germline V gene, CDR1 is MGHDK and CDR2 is SYGVNS. The CDR3 is CASSQSPTGNYGYTF. The CDR3 region has the DNA TGTGCCAGCAGTCAATCACCCACAGGGAACTATGGCTACACCTTC.

The table lists this clonotype with many counts. The chain combines TRBV12-3 or TRBV12-4 with TRBJ1-1; 8 bases match TRBD1. There are 17 residues in the CDR3. V was clipped by 5 bases and J by 1 base; unmatched bases: 12. The CDR3 coding sequence is TGTGCCAGCAGTCCCCGGGACAGGAGCCCTGGGAACACTGAAGCTTTCTTT. This gives the protein CASSPRDRSPGNTEAFF.

This chain connects TRBV27 to TRBJ1-1, with D possibly TRBD1 on 5 matching bases. CDR1 and CDR2 (germline): MNHEY, SMNVEV (reference sequence). This CDR3 is built from 21 residues. Trimming removed 1 base from V and 6 bases from J, with 33 bases in between. This CDR3 reads CASSLYQMLPPPKTGWAEAFF. The DNA for the CDR3 is TGTGCCAGCAGTTTATACCAAATGCTTCCCCCACCAAAAACAGGATGGGCTGAAGCTTTCTTT.

This clonotype was detected only a few times. The J gene is TRBJ2-5, the V gene TRBV30; unclear D gene. The germline V gene has CDR1 GTSNPN and CDR2 SVGIG (reference sequence). The CDR3 sequence is 15 residues long. Trimming cost V 4 bases and J 0 bases, with 15 bases left between them. CDR3 nucleotides: TGTGCCTGGAAAGCAGGACCGAATTACCAAGAGACCCAGTACTTC. Protein product: CAWKAGPNYQETQYF.

This clonotype was counted at least ten times. The chain has TRBV20-1 and TRBJ1-1; D may be TRBD1 (5 bases). With 0 bases removed from V and 6 bases from J, the gap between germline ends came to 11 bases. Per the germline V gene, CDR1 is DFQATT and CDR2 is SNEGSKA (reference sequence). This CDR3 contains 13 residues. CDR3 coding DNA: TGCAGTGCTAGAGATGCCAGGGAGGCTGAAGCTTTCTTT. Its translation: CSARDAREAEAFF.